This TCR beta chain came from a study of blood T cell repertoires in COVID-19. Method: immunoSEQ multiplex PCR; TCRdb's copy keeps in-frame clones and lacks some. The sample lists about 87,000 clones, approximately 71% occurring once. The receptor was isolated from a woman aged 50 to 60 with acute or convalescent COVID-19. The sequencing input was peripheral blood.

As DNA, the CDR3 is TGTGCCAGCAGTTCCCGGACATCGGCTGAAAAACTGTTTTTT. Protein: CASSSRTSAEKLFF. The chain couples TRBV6-5 to TRBJ1-4; possible D gene TRBD1, 5 bases. The V end was cut by 4 bases, the J end by 7 bases, with 13 bases between. The germline CDR1 and CDR2 sequences are MNHEY and SVGAGI. This CDR3 has 14 amino acids.